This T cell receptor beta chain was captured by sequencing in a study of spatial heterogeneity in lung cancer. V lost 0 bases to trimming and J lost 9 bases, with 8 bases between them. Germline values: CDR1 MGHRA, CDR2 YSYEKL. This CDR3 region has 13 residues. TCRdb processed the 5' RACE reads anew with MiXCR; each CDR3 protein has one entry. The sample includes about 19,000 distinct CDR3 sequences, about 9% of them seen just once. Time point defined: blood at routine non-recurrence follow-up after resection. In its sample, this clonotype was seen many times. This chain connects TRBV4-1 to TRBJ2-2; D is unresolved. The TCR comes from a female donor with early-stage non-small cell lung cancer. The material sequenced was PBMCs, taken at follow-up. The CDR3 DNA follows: TGCGCCAGCAGCCAAGAGATAGCCCGGGAGCTGTTTTTT. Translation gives CASSQEIARELFF.